Below are 17 T cell receptor beta chains sequenced from a single sample in a study of blood T cell repertoires in COVID-19. TCRdb keeps only in-frame clones here, not all; method: immunoSEQ multiplex PCR. This sample has some 200,000 clones, with 86% found just once. What was sequenced was PBMCs or T cells enriched from blood (not recorded which). The receptor set was obtained from a woman aged 40 to 55 with acute COVID-19.

The chain carries TRBV5-4 and TRBJ1-5; 10 bases line up with TRBD1. Trimming cost V 0 bases and J 11 bases; bases outside gene matches: 5. Germline CDR1 SGHNT, CDR2 YYREEE (reference sequence). The CDR3 consists of 14 residues. The CDR3 is CASSLGGTGESQHF. CDR3 bases: TGTGCCAGCAGCTTGGGAGGGACAGGGGAGTCCCAGCATTTT.

The chain is built from TRBV6-2 or TRBV6-3 and TRBJ1-3; the D gene is possibly TRBD1 (6 bases). Per germline, CDR1 MNHEY and CDR2 SVGEGT. Trimming removed 5 bases at V and 1 base at J, with 9 bases between. The CDR3 has 14 amino acids. For the CDR3, the DNA is TGTGCCAGCAGTCGCCAGGGGTCTGGAAACACCATATATTTT. Translated, it gives CASSRQGSGNTIYF.

The chain carries TRBV19 and TRBJ2-5, with D maybe TRBD2 (5 bases). The germline gives CDR1 LNHDA, CDR2 SQIVND (reference sequence). V lost 5 bases to trimming and J lost 0 bases, with 19 bases between them. The CDR3 extends over 17 amino acids. CDR3 nucleotide sequence: TGTGCCAGTAGTTACACGAGGGCGCTTACTAACCAAGAGACCCAGTACTTC. It specifies CASSYTRALTNQETQYF.

For the CDR3, the DNA is TGTGCCAGCAGTACGGACAGGGGTACTGAAGCTTTCTTT. This sequence encodes CASSTDRGTEAFF. The chain has TRBV6-5 and TRBJ1-1, with 9 positions matching TRBD1. The junction had 3 bases not matched to a gene; V was cut back by 5 bases and J by 5 bases. Germline loops: CDR1 MNHEY, CDR2 SVGAGI. The CDR3 contains 13 residues.

V and J are TRBV5-3 and TRBJ1-1; no clear D gene. TRBV5-3 belongs to the ORF category, with a function that is uncertain. The CDR3 is 16 amino acids. Trimming shortened V by 3 bases and J by 3 bases, and 18 bases separated the two germline ends. This chain's CDR3 is CARSSRGREVHTEAFF. Here the CDR3 DNA reads TGTGCCAGAAGCTCCCGAGGAAGGGAGGTACACACTGAAGCTTTCTTT.

The gene calls are TRBV10-3 and TRBJ2-3; 8 bases are a match to TRBD2. Germline V lookup: CDR1 ENHRY, CDR2 SYGVKD. This CDR3 region has 14 residues. Trimming took 3 bases from V and 4 from J; bases not matched to a gene: 3. Here the CDR3 reads CAISDAGGADTQYF. The DNA for the CDR3 is TGTGCCATCAGTGACGCGGGGGGAGCAGATACGCAGTATTTT.

This clone was recorded once. The rearrangement links TRBV3-1 (or the pseudogene TRBV3-2) to TRBJ1-5; possibly TRBD1 for D (6 bases). CDR3 length: 17 amino acids. Germline V lookup: CDR1 LGHDT, CDR2 YNNKEL (reference sequence). Trimming took off 0 bases at V and 6 bases at J, with 18 bases between the two ends. The CDR3 DNA follows: TGTGCCAGCAGCCAAGATGGGTCAAAGGGGGGGCCTCAGCCCCAGCATTTT. Protein: CASSQDGSKGGPQPQHF.

V usage is TRBV7-9 and J usage is TRBJ1-6; 8 positions match TRBD1. This CDR3 has 12 amino acids. Germline CDR1 and CDR2: SEHNR and FQNEAQ (reference sequence). Trimming cost V 1 base and J 17 bases; bases outside gene matches: 4. CDR3 sequence (DNA): TGTGCCAGCAGCTTAGGGGACAGGCAAGTCCACTTT. Translation: CASSLGDRQVHF. The whole variable domain, remainder taken from reference TRBV7-9 and TRBJ1-6, is DTGVSQNPRHKITKRGQNVTFRCDPISEHNRLYWYRQTLGQGPEFLTYFQNEAQLEKSRLLSDRFSAERPKGSFSTLEIQRTEQGDSAMYLCASSLGDRQVHFGNGTRLTVT.

The J gene is TRBJ2-1, the V gene TRBV21-1; TRBD1 is the table's D call, not checked against the DNA. TRBV21-1 is recorded as a pseudogene. The CDR3 contains 15 residues. This CDR3 is CANNLRRGYGQGQFF. The CDR3, as DNA: TGTGCCAACAATCTTAGACGTGGATATGGGCAAGGGCAGTTCTTC.

This chain connects TRBV27 to TRBJ1-6; 7 bases fit TRBD1. Germline CDR1 is MNHEY and CDR2 is SMNVEV (reference sequence). With V trimmed by 0 bases and J by 15 bases, 8 bases remained unmatched. This CDR3 is 14 amino acids long. The CDR3 sequence: CASSLSVEGGLLHF. In DNA form, the CDR3 reads TGTGCCAGCAGTTTATCGGTAGAAGGGGGCCTCCTCCACTTT.

The V call is TRBV4-2, the J call TRBJ2-7, with TRBD1 as a possible D gene (6 bases). The CDR3 runs to 13 residues. Trimming took off 3 bases at V and 4 bases at J, with 10 bases between the two ends. Germline lookup yields CDR1 LGHNA and CDR2 YNFKEQ. CDR3 coding DNA: TGTGCCAGCAGCCAGGGGGCAGGTTACGAGCAGTACGTC. Translating it yields CASSQGAGYEQYV.

The J gene is TRBJ1-5, the V gene TRBV6-5, with D unclear. V lost 0 bases and J lost 7, with 10 bases in between. This CDR3 spans 14 amino acids. The germline V gene encodes CDR1 MNHEY and CDR2 SVGAGI. The CDR3: CASSYSGFGQPQHF. DNA of the CDR3: TGTGCCAGCAGTTACTCCGGGTTCGGCCAGCCCCAGCATTTT.

The V and J genes are TRBV25-1 and TRBJ2-2, with 12 bases aligning to TRBD2. With V trimmed by 4 bases and J by 5 bases, 5 bases remained unmatched. The CDR3 totals 16 residues. Germline V gene sequence: CDR1 MGHDK, CDR2 SYGVNS. The DNA for the CDR3 is TGTGCCAGCAGTGCCCTAGCGGGGGGGCGAACCGGGGAGCTGTTTTTT. Translation gives CASSALAGGRTGELFF.

This chain connects TRBV4-3 to TRBJ1-5, with a possible D match to TRBD1 (6 bases). V lost 4 bases and J 2 bases, leaving 9 bases between the germline ends. Germline V gives CDR1 LGHNA, CDR2 YSLEER. This CDR3 region has 14 residues. The CDR3 is CASSRTEGNQPQHF. The CDR3 bases are TGCGCCAGCAGCCGGACAGAGGGCAATCAGCCCCAGCATTTT.

The chain has TRBV29-1 and TRBJ1-2, with 7 bases fitting TRBD1. Germline-derived CDR1 and CDR2 are SQVTM and ANQGSEA. The CDR3 runs 11 residues. V trimming: 4 bases; J trimming: 8 bases; junction bases outside the gene matches: 4. This CDR3 is CSVATGRGYTF. In nucleotides, the CDR3 is TGCAGCGTTGCGACAGGGAGGGGCTACACCTTC.

The chain couples TRBV14 to TRBJ1-3; D might be TRBD1 (5 bases). The germline V gene has CDR1 SGHDN and CDR2 FVKESK. V lost 1 base, J lost 3 bases, and 10 bases lay in between. The CDR3 sequence is 15 residues long. The CDR3 protein is CASSQAGTSGNTIYF. In nucleotides, the CDR3 is TGTGCCAGCAGCCAAGCCGGGACTAGTGGAAACACCATATATTTT.

CDR3 residues: CASSLERTGHTQYF. The CDR3 nucleotides read TGTGCCAGCAGCTTAGAGAGGACAGGGCACACCCAGTACTTC. V usage is TRBV11-2 and J usage is TRBJ2-5; 8 bases are shared with TRBD1. The CDR3 runs 14 residues. CDR1 and CDR2 from the germline V gene are SGHAT and FQNNGV. The junction had 5 bases not matched to a gene; V was cut back by 0 bases and J by 8 bases.